This TCR beta chain was observed in a study of T cell changes during pregnancy in multiple sclerosis. Only in-frame clones appear in the TCRdb table, and some are missing; sequencing was by immunoSEQ multiplex PCR. The sample consists of roughly 53,000 clones, 85% to 95% of them appearing once. There are a few counts of this clone. Germline values: CDR1 MNHNS, CDR2 SASEGT. The trim removed 5 bases at V and 5 bases at J, leaving 5 bases unmatched. The length of the CDR3 is 13 residues. This chain connects TRBV6-1 to TRBJ2-7, with 8 bases aligning to TRBD1. This sequence was found in a female donor with multiple sclerosis, enrolled in a pregnancy study. The source was CD4+ T cells from peripheral blood mononuclear cells, collected in the third trimester of pregnancy. CDR3 nucleotides: TGTGCCAGCAGTTTGACAGGGGAGAACGAGCAGTACTTC. Its protein is CASSLTGENEQYF.